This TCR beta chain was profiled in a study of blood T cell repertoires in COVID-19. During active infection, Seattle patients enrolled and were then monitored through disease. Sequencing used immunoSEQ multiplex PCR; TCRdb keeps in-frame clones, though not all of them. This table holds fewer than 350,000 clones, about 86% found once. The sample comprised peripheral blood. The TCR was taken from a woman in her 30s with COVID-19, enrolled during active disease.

Written as DNA, the CDR3 is TGTGCCAGCAGACCGGGACTAAACACCTACGAGCAGTACTTC. It yields the protein CASRPGLNTYEQYF. The rearrangement uses TRBV10-3 and TRBJ2-7; 7 positions agree with TRBD2. There are 14 residues in the CDR3. Germline CDR1 ENHRY, CDR2 SYGVKD. The V segment lost 10 bases and the J segment 2 bases; nucleotides outside the gene matches: 11.